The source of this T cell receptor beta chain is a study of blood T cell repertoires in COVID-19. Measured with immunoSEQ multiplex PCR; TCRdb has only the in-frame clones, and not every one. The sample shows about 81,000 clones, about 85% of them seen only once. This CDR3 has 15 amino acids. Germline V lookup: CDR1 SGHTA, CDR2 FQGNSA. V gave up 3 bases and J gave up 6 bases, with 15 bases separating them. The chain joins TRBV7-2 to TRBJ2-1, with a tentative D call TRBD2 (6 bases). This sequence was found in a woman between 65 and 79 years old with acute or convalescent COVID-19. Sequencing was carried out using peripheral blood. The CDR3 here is CASSFSREWFNEQFF. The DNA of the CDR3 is TGTGCCAGCAGCTTTTCCCGGGAGTGGTTCAATGAGCAGTTCTTC.